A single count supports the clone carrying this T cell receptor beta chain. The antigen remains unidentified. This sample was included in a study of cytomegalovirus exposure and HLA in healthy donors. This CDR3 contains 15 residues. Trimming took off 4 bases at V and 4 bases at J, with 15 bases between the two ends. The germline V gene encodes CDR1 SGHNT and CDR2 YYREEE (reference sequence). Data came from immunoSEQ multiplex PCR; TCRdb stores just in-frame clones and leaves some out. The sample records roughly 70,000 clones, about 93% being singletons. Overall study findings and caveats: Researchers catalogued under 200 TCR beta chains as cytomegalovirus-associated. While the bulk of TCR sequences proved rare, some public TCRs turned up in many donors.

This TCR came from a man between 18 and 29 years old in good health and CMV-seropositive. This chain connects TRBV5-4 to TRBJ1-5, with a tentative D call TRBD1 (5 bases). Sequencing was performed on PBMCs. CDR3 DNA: TGTGCCAGCAGCCCGGGGGGGTACGGGAATCAGCCCCAGCATTTT. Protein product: CASSPGGYGNQPQHF.